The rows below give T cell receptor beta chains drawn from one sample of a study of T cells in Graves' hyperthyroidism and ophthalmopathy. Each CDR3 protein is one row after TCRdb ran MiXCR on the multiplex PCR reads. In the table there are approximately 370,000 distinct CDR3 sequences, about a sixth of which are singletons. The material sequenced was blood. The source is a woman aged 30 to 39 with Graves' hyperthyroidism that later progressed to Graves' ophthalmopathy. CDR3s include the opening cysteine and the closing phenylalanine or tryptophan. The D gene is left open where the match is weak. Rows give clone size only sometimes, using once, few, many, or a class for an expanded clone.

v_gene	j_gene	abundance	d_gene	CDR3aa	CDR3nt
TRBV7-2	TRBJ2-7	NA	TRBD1	CASSFWDRYEQYF	TGTGCCAGCAGCTTCTGGGACAGATACGAGCAGTACTTC
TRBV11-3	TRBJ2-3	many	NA	CASSLGGTITDTQYF	TGTGCCAGCAGCTTAGGTGGGACAATAACAGATACGCAGTATTTT
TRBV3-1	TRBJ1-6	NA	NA	CASRSGEWNSPLHF	TGTGCCAGCCGATCGGGGGAATGGAATTCACCCCTCCACTTT
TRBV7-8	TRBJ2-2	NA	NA	CASSLWTGGRRTPGSCFF	NA
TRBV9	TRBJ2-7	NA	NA	CANSVASREQYF	TGTGCCAACAGCGTAGCTTCGAGGGAGCAGTACTTC
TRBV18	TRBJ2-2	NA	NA	CASSPMGAAGELFF	TGTGCCAGCTCACCCATGGGGGCCGCCGGGGAGCTGTTTTTT
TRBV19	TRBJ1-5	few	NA	CASTGIRGHQPQHF	TGTGCCAGTACCGGAATCAGGGGCCATCAGCCCCAGCATTTT
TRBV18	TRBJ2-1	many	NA	CASSPPGQLQLTEQFF	TGTGCCAGCTCACCACCGGGCCAACTACAATTGACCGAGCAGTTCTTC
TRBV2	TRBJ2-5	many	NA	CANSREGETQYF	TGTGCCAACTCCCGAGAGGGAGAGACCCAGTACTTC
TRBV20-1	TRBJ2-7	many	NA	CSAGLVRGGEQYF	TGCAGTGCTGGCCTAGTGAGGGGGGGAGAGCAGTACTTC
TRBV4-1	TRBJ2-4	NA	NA	CASSQVSLAKNIQYF	TGCGCCAGCAGCCAGGTTAGCCTAGCCAAAAACATTCAGTACTTC
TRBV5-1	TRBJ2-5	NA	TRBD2	CASSILTSGFQETQYF	TGCGCCAGCAGCATCCTGACTAGCGGATTCCAAGAGACCCAGTACTTC
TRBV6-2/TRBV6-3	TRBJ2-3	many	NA	CASRGIPGGLSTDTQYF	TGTGCCAGCAGGGGGATCCCGGGGGGCCTTAGCACAGATACGCAGTATTTT
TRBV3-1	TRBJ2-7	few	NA	CASSQVSRAAYEQYF	TGTGCCAGCAGCCAAGTCAGCCGGGCCGCCTACGAGCAGTACTTC
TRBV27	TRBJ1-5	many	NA	CASSLFRRQPQHF	TGTGCCAGCAGTTTATTTAGACGGCAGCCCCAGCATTTT
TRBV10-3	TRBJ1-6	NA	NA	CAIRQGGGPNSPLHF	TGTGCCATCCGACAAGGCGGGGGGCCGAATTCACCCCTCCACTTT
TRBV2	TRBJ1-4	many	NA	CASSGRSYEKLFF	TGTGCCAGCAGTGGGAGGTCGTATGAAAAACTGTTTTTT
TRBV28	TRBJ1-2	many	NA	CASVLGANYGYTF	TGTGCCAGCGTATTAGGAGCTAACTATGGCTACACCTTC
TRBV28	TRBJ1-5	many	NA	CASSFGQGYQPQHF	TGTGCCAGCAGTTTTGGGCAGGGATATCAGCCCCAGCATTTT
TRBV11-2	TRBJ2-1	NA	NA	CASSLVVRPYNEQFF	TGTGCCAGCAGCTTAGTGGTTCGTCCCTACAATGAGCAGTTCTTC
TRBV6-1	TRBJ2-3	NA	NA	CASSGGVGSTDTQYF	TGTGCCAGCAGTGGGGGGGTAGGTAGCACAGATACGCAGTATTTT
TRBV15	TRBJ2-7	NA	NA	CATSRVRSYEQYF	TGTGCCACCAGCAGAGTCCGGTCCTACGAGCAGTACTTC
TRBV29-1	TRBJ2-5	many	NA	CSVEGATRGDYQETQYF	TGCAGCGTTGAGGGGGCTACACGGGGGGATTACCAAGAGACCCAGTACTTC
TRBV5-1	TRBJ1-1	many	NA	CASSGAVATEAFF	TGCGCCAGCAGCGGTGCGGTGGCCACTGAAGCTTTCTTT
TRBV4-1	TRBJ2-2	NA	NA	CASSLEALPTGELFF	TGCGCCAGCAGCCTTGAGGCCCTACCCACCGGGGAGCTGTTTTTT
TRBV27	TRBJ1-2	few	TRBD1	CASSFRGTGGGGYTF	TGTGCCAGCAGTTTTCGCGGGACAGGGGGAGGTGGCTACACCTTC
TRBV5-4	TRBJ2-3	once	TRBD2	CASSFSGSGSDTQYF	TGTGCCAGCAGCTTTAGCGGGAGTGGGTCGGATACGCAGTATTTT
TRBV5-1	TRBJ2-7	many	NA	CASSLGGLSSYEQYF	TGCGCCAGCAGCTTGGGGGGACTCAGCTCCTACGAGCAGTACTTC
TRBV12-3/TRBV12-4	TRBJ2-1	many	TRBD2	CASSPSPAGLAGNNEQFF	TGTGCCAGCAGCCCAAGCCCTGCAGGACTAGCGGGCAACAATGAGCAGTTCTTC
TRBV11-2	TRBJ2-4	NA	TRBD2	CASSLGTGTRAIQYF	TGTGCCAGCAGCTTAGGAACCGGGACTAGGGCCATTCAGTACTTC
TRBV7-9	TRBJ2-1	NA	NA	CASSLMSGNSQFF	TGTGCCAGCAGCTTAATGTCGGGGAACTCCCAGTTCTTC
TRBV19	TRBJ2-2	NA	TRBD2	CASSTTLADTGELFF	TGTGCCAGTAGTACAACGCTAGCGGACACCGGGGAGCTGTTTTTT
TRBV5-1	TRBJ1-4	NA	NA	CASSLGGGAPNEKLFF	TGCGCCAGCAGCTTGGGGGGAGGCGCTCCTAATGAAAAACTGTTTTTT
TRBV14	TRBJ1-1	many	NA	CASSQDSGGQNTEAFF	TGTGCCAGCAGCCAAGATAGTGGGGGGCAGAACACTGAAGCTTTCTTT
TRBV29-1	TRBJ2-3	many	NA	CSVPDILRTDTQYF	TGCAGCGTCCCGGACATACTAAGGACAGATACGCAGTATTTT